The rows below give T cell receptor beta chains drawn from one sample of a study of Graves' ophthalmopathy and Graves' hyperthyroidism. TCRdb recomputed calls from the multiplex PCR reads with MiXCR, one row per CDR3 protein. This sample has some 750,000 distinct CDR3 sequences; 35% to 50% occur once, and the top ten carry 40% to 55%. Sequenced: peripheral blood. These receptors came from an adult man with Graves' ophthalmopathy. CDR3s include the opening cysteine and the closing phenylalanine or tryptophan. Fields, in order: V gene, D gene, clone size, J gene, CDR3 protein, CDR3 DNA. A D gene is named only where the DNA matches it firmly. Size tells how often a clone was seen (once, few, many) or the class of an expanded clone, and some rows leave it out.

TRBV10-3	-	-	TRBJ2-5	CATSDSNGETQYF	TGTGCCACGTCGGACAGCAATGGGGAGACCCAGTACTTC
TRBV24-1	-	once	TRBJ1-5	CASRDGLNQPQHF	TGTGCCAGCAGGGACGGACTAAATCAGCCCCAGCATTTT
TRBV7-6	-	few	TRBJ2-2	CASSFKTGELFF	TGTGCCAGCAGCTTCAAGACAGGGGAGCTGTTTTTT
TRBV29-1	TRBD2	many	TRBJ2-7	CSVEGSSGGREQYF	TGCAGCGTTGAAGGCTCTAGCGGGGGGAGGGAGCAGTACTTC
TRBV6-5	-	-	TRBJ1-6	CASSNGTPNSPLHF	TGTGCCAGCAGTAACGGGACTCCTAATTCACCCCTCCACTTT
TRBV25-1	-	-	TRBJ2-5	CASSQEQGIQETQYF	TGCGCCAGCAGCCAAGAGCAGGGGATCCAAGAGACCCAGTACTTC
TRBV2	-	many	TRBJ2-7	CASSEARDKSYEQYF	TGTGCCAGCAGTGAAGCGAGGGACAAGTCCTACGAGCAGTACTTC
TRBV7-1	-	-	TRBJ1-5	CASSSQDPLSAQHF	TGTGCCAGCAGCTCCCAAGATCCCCTATCAGCCCAGCATTTT
TRBV2	-	few	TRBJ1-2	CASSSQRQITNYGYTF	TGTGCCAGCAGTTCCCAACGACAGATAACGAACTATGGCTACACCTTC
TRBV7-9	-	-	TRBJ2-7	CASSPRGETYEQYF	TGTGCCAGCAGCCCCAGGGGGGAGACCTACGAGCAGTACTTC
TRBV7-8	TRBD1	-	TRBJ1-2	CASSLRRDRGLNYGYTF	TGTGCCAGCAGCTTAAGGAGAGACAGGGGCCTAAACTATGGCTACACCTTC
TRBV25-1	-	once	TRBJ2-6	CASSPPGVGANVLTF	TGTGCCAGCAGTCCCCCGGGGGTAGGGGCCAACGTCCTGACTTTC
TRBV29-1	TRBD1	-	TRBJ1-4	CSVLPGQGF	TGCAGCGTTCTCCCGGGACAGGGATTT
TRBV20-1	-	few	TRBJ2-7	CSASVTSGVNEQYF	TGCAGTGCTAGTGTGACGTCAGGGGTCAACGAGCAGTACTTC
TRBV6-5	-	few	TRBJ1-4	CASSLIGKLFF	TGTGCCAGCAGCCTGATTGGAAAACTGTTTTTT
TRBV2	-	few	TRBJ2-2	CASSDYSNTGELFF	TGTGCCAGCAGTGACTATTCGAACACCGGGGAGCTGTTTTTT
TRBV2	TRBD1	many	TRBJ2-7	CASRRQGATYEQYF	TGTGCCAGCAGAAGACAGGGGGCAACCTACGAGCAGTACTTC
TRBV19	-	many	TRBJ1-6	CASNAGDNSPLHF	TGTGCCAGTAACGCAGGGGATAATTCACCCCTCCACTTT
TRBV11-2	-	-	TRBJ2-5	CASSLGMGRIGTQYF	TGTGCCAGCAGCTTAGGAATGGGGCGCATAGGGACCCAGTACTTC
TRBV7-9	TRBD1	-	TRBJ2-6	CASSESGTGGVLSGANVLTF	TGTGCCAGCAGCGAATCCGGGACAGGGGGCGTCCTCTCTGGGGCCAACGTCCTGACTTTC
TRBV24-1	-	-	TRBJ1-1	CATSDSDGNTEAFF	TGTGCCACCAGTGATTCGGACGGGAACACTGAAGCTTTCTTT
TRBV11-2	-	-	TRBJ1-3	CASSPAPDSGNTIYF	TGTGCCAGCAGCCCGGCCCCGGACTCTGGAAACACCATATATTTT
TRBV15	-	many	TRBJ2-7	CATSRELRTEGEQYF	TGTGCCACCAGCAGAGAGTTAAGGACGGAAGGCGAGCAGTACTTC
TRBV11-1	TRBD2	-	TRBJ2-7	CASSLPSGGYNEQYF	TGTGCCAGCAGCTTACCGAGCGGGGGCTACAATGAGCAGTACTTC
TRBV9	TRBD1	-	TRBJ2-1	CASSPPGQGVHNEQFF	TGTGCCAGCAGCCCCCCGGGACAGGGTGTCCACAATGAGCAGTTCTTC
TRBV6-5	-	-	TRBJ1-1	CASSWPATFNTEAFF	TGTGCCAGCAGTTGGCCAGCTACTTTTAACACTGAAGCTTTCTTT
TRBV13	-	-	TRBJ2-7	CASSGHQVPSYEQYF	TGTGCCAGCAGCGGACACCAGGTACCCTCCTACGAGCAGTACTTC
TRBV9	TRBD1	few	TRBJ1-3	CASSVGGGGSSGNTIYF	TGTGCCAGCAGCGTAGGAGGGGGCGGAAGCTCTGGAAACACCATATATTTT
TRBV2	-	many	TRBJ1-2	CASRKDTTLYGYTF	TGTGCCAGCAGAAAGGACACAACTCTCTATGGCTACACCTTC
TRBV11-2	TRBD2	-	TRBJ2-7	CASSLDRTSGVYEQYF	TGTGCCAGCAGCTTAGATCGGACTAGCGGAGTCTACGAGCAGTACTTC
TRBV20-1	-	few	TRBJ1-2	CSARDPAGYNGYTF	TGCAGTGCTAGAGATCCGGCAGGGTATAATGGCTACACCTTC
TRBV5-8	-	many	TRBJ1-5	CASSLIGDRDQPQHF	TGTGCCAGCAGCTTGATTGGGGACCGAGATCAGCCCCAGCATTTT
TRBV2	TRBD1	-	TRBJ1-1	CASTLDRGRTEAFF	TGTGCCAGCACCCTGGACAGGGGACGAACTGAAGCTTTCTTT
TRBV2	-	-	TRBJ2-2	CASTVRSVGELFF	TGTGCCAGCACCGTTAGGTCGGTCGGGGAGCTGTTTTTT
TRBV20-1	TRBD1	few	TRBJ2-7	CSAEDRDTYEQYF	TGCAGTGCCGAGGACAGGGACACCTACGAGCAGTACTTC
TRBV7-2	TRBD1	-	TRBJ1-2	CASSQNTGQGASGYTF	TGTGCCAGCAGCCAAAACACGGGACAGGGGGCAAGTGGCTACACCTTC
TRBV20-1	-	-	TRBJ1-5	CSARGTENQPQHF	TGCAGTGCTAGGGGGACGGAAAATCAGCCCCAGCATTTT
TRBV29-1	-	many	TRBJ1-5	CSVAKGQPQHF	TGCAGCGTTGCCAAGGGACAGCCCCAGCATTTT
TRBV7-9	TRBD1	-	TRBJ2-5	CASSLTGTGGETQYF	TGTGCCAGCAGCTTAACCGGGACAGGTGGAGAGACCCAGTACTTC
TRBV7-9	TRBD2	-	TRBJ2-2	CASSRAGGTGELFF	TGTGCCAGCAGTCGCGCGGGGGGAACCGGGGAGCTGTTTTTT
TRBV20-1	TRBD1	-	TRBJ2-2	CSVSDRGLGGELFF	TGCAGTGTTAGCGACAGGGGTCTGGGGGGGGAGCTGTTTTTT
TRBV20-1	-	many	TRBJ1-2	CSARGVSDGYTF	TGCAGTGCTAGAGGGGTTTCCGATGGCTACACCTTC
TRBV2	TRBD2	-	TRBJ2-7	CASSARGVPLYEQYF	TGTGCCAGCAGTGCCCGGGGGGTTCCACTCTACGAGCAGTACTTC
TRBV2	-	few	TRBJ1-2	CASSAGTSVDGYTF	TGTGCCAGCAGTGCCGGGACATCTGTTGATGGCTACACCTTC
TRBV9	-	few	TRBJ1-2	CASSSGVGGNYGYTF	TGTGCCAGCAGCTCAGGAGTCGGTGGAAACTATGGCTACACCTTC
TRBV2	TRBD1	many	TRBJ1-5	CASSSDRGGNQPQHF	TGTGCCAGCAGTTCCGACAGGGGAGGCAATCAGCCCCAGCATTTT
TRBV7-9	TRBD1	few	TRBJ2-2	CASSLDRGATGELFF	TGTGCCAGCAGCTTGGACAGGGGTGCCACCGGGGAGCTGTTTTTT
TRBV15	-	many	TRBJ2-7	CATSNRGLAYEQYF	TGTGCCACCAGCAACAGGGGACTCGCCTACGAGCAGTACTTC
TRBV7-9	-	-	TRBJ1-2	CASSPGIGYGYTF	TGTGCCAGCAGTCCCGGGATCGGCTATGGCTACACCTTC
TRBV7-2	-	many	TRBJ1-6	CASSLVGTPGDSPLHF	TGTGCCAGCAGCTTAGTAGGGACCCCGGGGGATTCACCCCTCCACTTT